The clone carrying this T cell receptor (beta chain) has at least ten counts. The data were obtained in a study of blood T cells in healthy people across ages. For the second PCR, which ran for about 6 to 11 cycles, a sample-barcoded 5' primer and a J-beta primer mix were used. TCRdb re-called the 5' RACE reads through MiXCR, storing one row per CDR3 protein. This repertoire shows approximately 680,000 distinct CDR3 sequences, 32% found once; its top ten account for just over 15%. Isolation of PBMCs gave at least 7 million cells per sample. CDR1 and CDR2 from the germline V gene are ENHRY and SYGVKD. This CDR3 has 12 residues. V lost 8 bases to trimming and J lost 3 bases, with 8 bases between them.

Sequencing used blood. The TCR was taken from an elderly woman in good health. The rearrangement links TRBV10-3 to TRBJ1-5, with D perhaps TRBD1 (5 bases). CDR3 sequence (DNA): TGTGCCATCGGGGGTCCCAATCAGCCCCAGCATTTT. It codes for CAIGGPNQPQHF.